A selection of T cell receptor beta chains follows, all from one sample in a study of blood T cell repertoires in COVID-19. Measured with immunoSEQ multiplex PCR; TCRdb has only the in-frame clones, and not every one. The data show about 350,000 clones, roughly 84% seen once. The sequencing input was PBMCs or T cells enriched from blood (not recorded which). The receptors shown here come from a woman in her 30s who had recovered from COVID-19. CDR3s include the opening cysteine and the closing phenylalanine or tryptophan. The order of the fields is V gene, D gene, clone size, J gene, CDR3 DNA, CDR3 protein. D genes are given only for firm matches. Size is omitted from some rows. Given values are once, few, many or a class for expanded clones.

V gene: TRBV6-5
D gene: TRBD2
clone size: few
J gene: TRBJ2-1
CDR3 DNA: TGTGCCAGCAGTTACTCGTTAGCGGGGGGGATTAATGAGCAGTTCTTC
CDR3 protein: CASSYSLAGGINEQFF

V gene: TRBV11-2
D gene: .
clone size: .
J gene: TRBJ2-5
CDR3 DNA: TGTGCCAGCAGCTTAGATCCAGGGATCGGGACCCAGTACTTC
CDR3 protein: CASSLDPGIGTQYF

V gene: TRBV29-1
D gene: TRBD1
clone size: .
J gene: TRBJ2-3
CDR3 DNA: TGCAGCGCCGGAGGACAGGAGTACACAGATACGCAGTATTTT
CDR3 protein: CSAGGQEYTDTQYF

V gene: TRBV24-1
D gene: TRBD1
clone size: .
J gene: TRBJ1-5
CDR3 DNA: TGTGCCACCAGTGACCCCGGGACAGCCCAGCATTTT
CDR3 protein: CATSDPGTAQHF

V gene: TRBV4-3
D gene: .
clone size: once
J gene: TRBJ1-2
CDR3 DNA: TGCGCCAGCAGCCAAGATAGCGTCTTCTATGGCTACACCTTC
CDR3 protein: CASSQDSVFYGYTF

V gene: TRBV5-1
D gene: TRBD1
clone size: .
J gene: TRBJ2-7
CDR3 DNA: TGCGCCAGCAGCTTGGAACAGGGGCGGCACGAGCAGTACTTC
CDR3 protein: CASSLEQGRHEQYF

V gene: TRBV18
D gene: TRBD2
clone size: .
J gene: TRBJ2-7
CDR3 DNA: TGTGCCAGCTCCCCGGGACTAGTCTCGGAGGAGCAGTACTTC
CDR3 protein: CASSPGLVSEEQYF

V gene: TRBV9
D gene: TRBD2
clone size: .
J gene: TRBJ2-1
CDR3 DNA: TGTGCCAGCAGCGAGCGGTCCCGCGGGGGGCACAATGAGCAGTTCTTC
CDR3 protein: CASSERSRGGHNEQFF

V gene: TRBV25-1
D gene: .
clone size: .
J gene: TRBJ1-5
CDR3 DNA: TGTGCCAGCGAAGAGGGGGTGGGGATCAATCAGCCCCAGCATTTT
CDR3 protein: CASEEGVGINQPQHF

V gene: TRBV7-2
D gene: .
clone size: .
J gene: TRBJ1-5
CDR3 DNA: TGTGCCAGCAGCTTAAAAGGAGGTAGCAATCAGCCCCAGCATTTT
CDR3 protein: CASSLKGGSNQPQHF

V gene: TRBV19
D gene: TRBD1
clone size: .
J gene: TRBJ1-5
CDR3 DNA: TGTGCCAGTAGTTCTTGGGGACAGGGTGGCAATCAGCCCCAGCATTTT
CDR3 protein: CASSSWGQGGNQPQHF

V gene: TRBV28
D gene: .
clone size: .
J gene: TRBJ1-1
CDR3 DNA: TGTGCCAGCAGTCTACAGGGTCGGACCACTGAAGCTTTCTTT
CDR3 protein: CASSLQGRTTEAFF